One sample yielded the 19 T cell receptor beta chains listed below, sequenced in a study of T-cell memory formation after mild COVID-19. TCRdb analysed the 5' RACE reads with MiXCR anew, one entry per CDR3 protein. The data contain about 340,000 distinct CDR3 sequences, 10% to 15% of them singletons. Sequenced input: PBMCs or a T cell subset sorted from them (not recorded which). The receptors stem from a man aged 18 to 29 who had mild COVID-19 (a few samples of this study predate the infection). Cell type and time point are not known.

The sample holds a few counts of this clonotype. The chain has TRBV6-1 and TRBJ2-2, with a tentative D call TRBD2 (5 bases). This CDR3 region has 13 residues. Deletions cut 6 bases from V and 8 bases from J, with 13 bases between. Germline CDR1 and CDR2: MNHNS and SASEGT. CDR3 in DNA: TGTGCCAGCAGCCCACGGGATGCGGGGGAGCTGTTTTTT. This codes for CASSPRDAGELFF.

There are a few counts of this clonotype. The genes are TRBV3-1 and TRBJ2-3, with 7 bases lining up with TRBD1. From germline, CDR1 is LGHDT and CDR2 YNNKEL (reference sequence). V was pared by 4 bases and J by 4 bases, with 8 bases of the junction left unmatched. The CDR3 runs to 15 residues. The CDR3 sequence: CASSPGTASSDTQYF. The CDR3 DNA sequence: TGTGCCAGCAGCCCGGGGACAGCGTCTTCAGATACGCAGTATTTT.

This clonotype has a handful of counts. This chain connects TRBV7-9 to TRBJ2-7, with 7 bases aligning to TRBD2. Germline V gives CDR1 SEHNR, CDR2 FQNEAQ (reference sequence). The junction had 5 bases not matched to a gene; V was cut back by 6 bases and J by 3 bases. This CDR3 region has 13 residues. For the CDR3, the DNA is TGTGCCAGCAGTTCCAGGACTAGCTACGAGCAGTACTTC. It translates to CASSSRTSYEQYF.

The V call is TRBV7-2, the J call TRBJ1-1; D is unclear. Trimming left V 5 bases short and J 4 bases short, with 14 bases between. The CDR3 contains 14 residues. In germline, CDR1 is SGHTA, CDR2 FQGNSA. CDR3 sequence: CASSPGALGTEAFF. CDR3 DNA sequence: TGTGCCAGCAGCCCGGGCGCCCTGGGCACTGAAGCTTTCTTT.

The chain carries TRBV4-3 and TRBJ2-5; 7 nucleotides line up with TRBD2. This CDR3 has 15 residues. Germline V gene sequence: CDR1 LGHNA, CDR2 YSLEER. The V and J ends lost 5 bases and 5 bases, in that order; junction bases with no gene match: 11. The CDR3 nucleotides read TGCGCCAGCAGCTACGGGACTATGGGGGTGGAGACCCAGTACTTC. The encoded protein is CASSYGTMGVETQYF.

This clonotype was seen a few times. The J gene is TRBJ2-7, the V gene TRBV7-3, with D hard to call. Germline V lookup: CDR1 SGHTA, CDR2 FQGTGA. Trimming removed 1 base at V and 6 bases at J, with 10 bases between. The CDR3 contains 13 residues. CDR3 sequence (DNA): TGTGCCAGCAGCTTAAGTGCCAGATCCGAGCAGTACTTC. It specifies CASSLSARSEQYF.

The chain joins TRBV7-9 to TRBJ2-1, with TRBD2 matching over 9 bases. Germline CDR1 and CDR2: SEHNR and FQNEAQ (reference sequence). The CDR3 has 17 residues. Trimming at V came to 6 bases and at J to 0 bases, leaving 9 bases not matched to a gene. Here the CDR3 DNA reads TGTGCCAGCAGGGCTCCTAGCGGGGTCTCCTCCTACAATGAGCAGTTCTTC. This sequence encodes CASRAPSGVSSYNEQFF.

In its sample, this clonotype was seen a few times. The J gene is TRBJ1-3, the V gene TRBV6-6; 7 positions match TRBD1. V lost 6 bases and J lost 0; bases outside the gene matches: 11. The CDR3 is 17 amino acids. Germline V gives CDR1 MNHNY, CDR2 SVGAGI (reference sequence). Written as DNA, the CDR3 is TGTGCCAGCAGGATCGGACAGGCCACTTACTCTGGAAACACCATATATTTT. Amino acids: CASRIGQATYSGNTIYF.

The CDR3 protein is CASSLTGDAYSGEAFF. CDR3 DNA: TGTGCCAGCAGCTTAACGGGGGACGCCTACTCTGGTGAAGCTTTCTTT. This chain joins TRBV7-3 and TRBJ1-1; weak D call: TRBD1 (5 bases). CDR3 length: 16 amino acids. From germline, CDR1 is SGHTA and CDR2 FQGTGA. Trimming cost V 0 bases and J 7 bases, with 18 bases left between them.

This clonotype was seen a handful of times. The rearrangement links TRBV7-2 to TRBJ2-3, with TRBD1 matching 8 bases. Germline V CDR1 and CDR2: SGHTA, FQGNSA. The ends lost 5 bases at V and 4 bases at J; junction bases unmatched: 5. CDR3 length: 14 residues. CDR3 loop: CASSLIQGADTQYF. The CDR3 coding sequence is TGTGCCAGCAGCCTCATACAGGGGGCAGATACGCAGTATTTT.

This clonotype was counted only a few times. This chain connects TRBV7-9 to TRBJ1-4; no firm D call. The CDR3 extends over 15 amino acids. Trimming stripped 2 bases from V and 5 bases from J, with 12 bases between. Germline-derived CDR1 and CDR2 are SEHNR and FQNEAQ (reference sequence). In nucleotides, the CDR3 is TGTGCCAGCAGCTTATCGTCCGTGAGAAATGAAAAACTGTTTTTT. The encoded protein is CASSLSSVRNEKLFF.

This clonotype occurred a few times. J is TRBJ1-1 and V is TRBV7-9, with D unresolved. V shed 6 bases and J shed 6 bases, with 5 bases lying between them. CDR1 is SEHNR and CDR2 is FQNEAQ in the germline V gene (reference sequence). The CDR3 has 10 residues. In nucleotides, the CDR3 is TGTGCCAGCAGTTACGCTGAAGCTTTCTTT. Protein: CASSYAEAFF.

The rearrangement joins TRBV7-2 to TRBJ1-2, with a possible D match to TRBD1 (5 bases). Per germline, CDR1 SGHTA and CDR2 FQGNSA. V was trimmed by 5 bases and J by 2 bases, leaving 18 bases between them. The CDR3 length is 16 residues. CDR3 DNA: TGTGCCAGCAGCCGCTTAAGGGGAGCGGCAAACTATGGCTACACCTTC. It yields the protein CASSRLRGAANYGYTF. Variable domain in full (rest from reference TRBV7-2 and TRBJ1-2): GAGVSQSPSNKVTEKGKDVELRCDPISGHTALYWYRQSLGQGLEFLIYFQGNSAPDKSGLPSDRFSAERTGGSVSTLTIQRTQQEDSAVYLCASSRLRGAANYGYTFGSGTRLTVV.

V usage is TRBV4-1 and J usage is TRBJ2-3; no definite D call. Looked up from germline, CDR1 is MGHRA and CDR2 is YSYEKL. Trimming stripped 1 base from V and 6 bases from J, with 5 bases between. The CDR3 extends over 12 amino acids. In DNA form, the CDR3 reads TGCGCCAGCAGCCAAGCACCCGATACGCAGTATTTT. It encodes CASSQAPDTQYF.

In its sample, this clonotype was seen a few times. The rearrangement joins TRBV28 to TRBJ2-7; possible D gene TRBD2, 6 bases. CDR1 and CDR2 (germline): MDHEN, SYDVKM. There are 14 residues in the CDR3. V lost 4 bases and J lost 7, with 17 bases in between. The CDR3 here is CASSSGDSRGEQYF. The CDR3 nucleotides read TGTGCCAGCAGTTCCGGGGACTCCCGTGGGGAGCAGTACTTC.

This clonotype has a handful of counts. This sequence joins TRBV5-1 and TRBJ1-4, with TRBD1 matching 7 bases. The CDR3 is 14 amino acids. The J segment lost 5 bases and the V segment lost 4 bases, leaving 5 bases of the junction unmatched. The germline gives CDR1 SGHRS, CDR2 YFSETQ. The CDR3, as DNA: TGCGCCAGCAGCGCGGACAGGATGAATGAAAAACTGTTTTTT. Translating gives CASSADRMNEKLFF.

The chain links TRBV27 to TRBJ1-2; a weak D match, TRBD1 (6 bases). CDR3 size: 17 residues. Germline-derived CDR1 and CDR2 are MNHEY and SMNVEV (reference sequence). The V gene lost 6 bases and the J gene lost 3 bases, with 23 bases spanning the gap. CDR3: CASRTVFRGQGDYGYTF. The CDR3 DNA reads as TGTGCCAGCAGGACCGTATTTCGGGGGCAAGGGGACTATGGCTACACCTTC.

Ten or more counts support this clonotype. The chain couples TRBV12-3 or TRBV12-4 to TRBJ2-7; 13 positions agree with TRBD2. Trimming cost V 6 bases and J 7 bases; bases outside gene matches: 6. The CDR3 is 14 residues long. Here the CDR3 reads CASRTSGGSREQYF. The CDR3 region has the DNA TGTGCCAGCAGGACTAGCGGGGGGTCGAGGGAGCAGTACTTC.

The chain joins TRBV7-6 to TRBJ2-2; 8 bases are shared with TRBD1. V dropped 5 bases and J dropped 2; count of bases not matched to a gene: 10. Germline CDR1 is SGHVS and CDR2 is FNYEAQ. The CDR3 is made up of 17 amino acids. Here the CDR3 DNA reads TGTGCCAGCAGCCCAAGACAGGGGTTCTCCAACACCGGGGAGCTGTTTTTT. Translating it yields CASSPRQGFSNTGELFF.